These T cell receptor beta chains were read from a single sample in a study of T cell changes during pregnancy in multiple sclerosis. The assay was immunoSEQ multiplex PCR, and TCRdb's table has in-frame clones only and misses some. In the table there are approximately 46,000 clones, 80% to 95% of which are singletons. The sequencing used CD8+ T cells from peripheral blood mononuclear cells, collected in the second trimester of pregnancy. Every receptor here comes from a female donor with multiple sclerosis, enrolled in a pregnancy study. Both conserved end residues are part of each CDR3. The D gene is left open where the match is weak. Clone size is stated in some rows and not others, as once, few, many or a class when expanded.

-	TRBV7-9	TRBJ1-4	TRBD1	TGTGCCAGCAGCGGTTGGGACAGGCGAAATGAAAAACTGTTTTTT	CASSGWDRRNEKLFF
-	TRBV9	TRBJ1-1	TRBD1	TGTGCCAGCACCTTGGGACAGGGGAACGCTGAAGCTTTCTTT	CASTLGQGNAEAFF
-	TRBV2	TRBJ2-7	-	TGTGCCAGCAGTGTCAAGGAGGGCTACGAGCAGTACTTC	CASSVKEGYEQYF
few	TRBV5-6	TRBJ2-3	-	TGTGCCAGCAGCGAATTACTAGATACGCAGTATTTT	CASSELLDTQYF
once	TRBV7-9	TRBJ2-7	-	TGTGCCAGCAGCGGCGCTAGTCAGCGAGACTACGAGCAGTACTTC	CASSGASQRDYEQYF
-	TRBV4-3	TRBJ1-1	TRBD1	TGCGCCAGCAGTCTCAGGGGGACCACTGAAGCTTTCTTT	CASSLRGTTEAFF
-	TRBV12-5	TRBJ1-1	TRBD1	TGTGCTAGTGGTTTGGACGGGACAGGGGGAGCTTTCTTT	CASGLDGTGGAFF
-	TRBV23-1	TRBJ1-1	TRBD1	TGCGCCAGCAGTCAATCTCAACGACAGGGATTAGGAGAAACTGAAGCTTTCTTT	CASSQSQRQGLGETEAFF
-	TRBV19	TRBJ2-1	TRBD2	TGTGCCAGTAGTATCCGTAGCGGGGGGGCGAATGAGCAGTTCTTC	CASSIRSGGANEQFF
-	TRBV30	TRBJ1-1	-	TGTGCCTGGAGTGTAGGAGTAGGGCGGGTGAACACTGAAGCTTTCTTT	CAWSVGVGRVNTEAFF
-	TRBV29-1	TRBJ1-2	TRBD1	TGCAGCGTCCTCGGACAGGGGGCCACGTCCTATGGCTACACCTTC	CSVLGQGATSYGYTF
-	TRBV27	TRBJ2-5	TRBD1	TGTGCCAGCGCACAGGGGGCCCAAGAGACCCAGTACTTC	CASAQGAQETQYF
-	TRBV7-9	TRBJ1-2	TRBD1	TGTGCCAGTGTTCCAGGAGCGGGACAGGGTAACTATGGCTACACCTTC	CASVPGAGQGNYGYTF
-	TRBV27	TRBJ1-6	TRBD1	TGTGCCAGCAGTTACGACAGGGGCTATAATTCACCCCTCCACTTT	CASSYDRGYNSPLHF
-	TRBV13	TRBJ2-5	TRBD1	TGTGCCAGCAGCTCAGGCACCGACAGGGCCGCACCGGAAGAGACCCAGTACTTC	CASSSGTDRAAPEETQYF
-	TRBV27	TRBJ2-7	-	TGTGCCAGCAGTTTATCGGGGGGTTCCTACGAGCAGTACTTC	CASSLSGGSYEQYF
-	TRBV27	TRBJ1-3	-	TGTGCCAGCAGTCCCCGCGGCTCCTCTGGAAACACCATATATTTT	CASSPRGSSGNTIYF
-	TRBV9	TRBJ1-1	TRBD1	TGTGCCAGCAGCGCCCCCGGGACAGGGAGAACTGAAGCTTTCTTT	CASSAPGTGRTEAFF
-	TRBV9	TRBJ1-2	TRBD1	TGTGCCAGCAGCGAAACTCCGGGACAGGTACTCCATGGCTACACCTTC	CASSETPGQVLHGYTF
-	TRBV7-9	TRBJ1-2	-	TGTGCCAGCAGCCTCGGCGGAACTGGCTACACCTTC	CASSLGGTGYTF
-	TRBV7-9	TRBJ1-1	-	TGCGCCAGCATCTTCGGGTCACGGAAAGAGAACACTGAAGCTTTCTTT	CASIFGSRKENTEAFF
-	TRBV5-4	TRBJ2-3	TRBD2	TGTGCCAGCAGCCCGAGACTAGCGGGGGGTGGTACAGATACGCAGTATTTT	CASSPRLAGGGTDTQYF
-	TRBV9	TRBJ2-3	TRBD2	TGTGCCAGCAGCGTTAGCGGGGGGGGCACAGATACGCAGTATTTT	CASSVSGGGTDTQYF
-	TRBV25-1	TRBJ2-1	TRBD1	TGTGCCAGCAGTGGGACAGGGGTGGGTGAGCAGTTCTTC	CASSGTGVGEQFF
-	TRBV13	TRBJ2-1	-	TGTGCCAGCAGCTTACCAGGCGCCTTCAATGAGCAGTTCTTC	CASSLPGAFNEQFF
-	TRBV7-3	TRBJ2-3	-	TGTGCCAGCAGTCACCCGGGATCAGATACGCAGTATTTT	CASSHPGSDTQYF
-	TRBV9	TRBJ2-1	-	TGTGCCAGCAGCGTAGTACAGTTCGCTGAGCAGTTCTTC	CASSVVQFAEQFF
-	TRBV7-9	TRBJ1-5	TRBD1	TGTGCCAGCAGCGGGACAGTTAGCAATCAGCCCCAGCATTTT	CASSGTVSNQPQHF
-	TRBV11-1	TRBJ1-2	-	TGTGCCAGTCCGGGCCCCCCGGAGGACTATGGCTACACCTTC	CASPGPPEDYGYTF